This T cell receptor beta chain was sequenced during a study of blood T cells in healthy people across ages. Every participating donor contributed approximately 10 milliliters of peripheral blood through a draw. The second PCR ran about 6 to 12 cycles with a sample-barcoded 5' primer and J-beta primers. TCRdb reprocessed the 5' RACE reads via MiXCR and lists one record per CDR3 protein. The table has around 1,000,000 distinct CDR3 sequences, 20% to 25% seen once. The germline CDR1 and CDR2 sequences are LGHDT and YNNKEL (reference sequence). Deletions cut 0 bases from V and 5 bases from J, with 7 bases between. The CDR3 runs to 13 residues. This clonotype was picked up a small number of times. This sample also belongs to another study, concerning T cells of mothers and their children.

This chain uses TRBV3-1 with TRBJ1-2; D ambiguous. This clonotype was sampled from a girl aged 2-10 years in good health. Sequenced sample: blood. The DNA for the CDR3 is TGTGCCAGCAGCCAAGAAAGGGCGTATGGCTACACCTTC. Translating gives CASSQERAYGYTF.